These T cell receptor beta chains were read from a single sample in a study of PD-1 blockade in classical Hodgkin lymphoma. Assay: immunoSEQ multiplex PCR; the TCRdb copy retains only in-frame clones and omits some. In the table there are roughly 50,000 clones, 81% of which are singletons. The sequenced sample was peripheral blood mononuclear cells (PBMCs), obtained at baseline. The source of these receptors is a human donor with classical Hodgkin lymphoma. Both conserved end residues are part of each CDR3. Fields, in order: D gene, V gene, clone size, J gene, CDR3 DNA, CDR3 protein. D genes are given only for firm matches. Size tells how often a clone was seen (once, few, many) or the class of an expanded clone, and some rows leave it out.

d_gene: TRBD2; v_gene: TRBV12-5; abundance: .; j_gene: TRBJ2-1; CDR3nt: TGTGCTAGTGGTTCTATGACTAGCGGCTACAATGAGCAGTTCTTC; CDR3aa: CASGSMTSGYNEQFF
d_gene: .; v_gene: TRBV7-9; abundance: .; j_gene: TRBJ1-2; CDR3nt: TGTGCCAGCAGCTTAGGTGCGGGGAGGACTGATGGCTACACCTTC; CDR3aa: CASSLGAGRTDGYTF
d_gene: .; v_gene: TRBV11-3; abundance: few; j_gene: TRBJ1-3; CDR3nt: TGTGCCAGCAGCTTACAGGCCCTCTCTGGAAACACCATATATTTT; CDR3aa: CASSLQALSGNTIYF
d_gene: TRBD2; v_gene: TRBV7-2; abundance: .; j_gene: TRBJ2-1; CDR3nt: TGTGCCAGCAGCGCAACCACCGGACTAGCGGGAGCGTCCAATGAGCAGTTCTTC; CDR3aa: CASSATTGLAGASNEQFF
d_gene: TRBD2; v_gene: TRBV7-9; abundance: few; j_gene: TRBJ2-3; CDR3nt: TGTGCCAGCAGCTTAGGGACTAGCGGCCTAACGGGAAGCACAGATACGCAGTATTTT; CDR3aa: CASSLGTSGLTGSTDTQYF
d_gene: TRBD1; v_gene: TRBV7-6; abundance: .; j_gene: TRBJ1-1; CDR3nt: TGTGCCAGCAGCTTAGATGAGTGGCAGGGGGACACTGAAGCTTTCTTT; CDR3aa: CASSLDEWQGDTEAFF
d_gene: .; v_gene: TRBV27; abundance: many; j_gene: TRBJ1-5; CDR3nt: TGTGCCAGCAGTGACACAGGGTTGGGTCAGCCCCAGCATTTT; CDR3aa: CASSDTGLGQPQHF
d_gene: .; v_gene: TRBV14; abundance: .; j_gene: TRBJ2-5; CDR3nt: TGTGCCAGCAGCCCCAACAGGGTCGAAGAGACCCAGTACTTC; CDR3aa: CASSPNRVEETQYF
d_gene: .; v_gene: TRBV19; abundance: .; j_gene: TRBJ1-3; CDR3nt: TGTGCCAGTTTCTCCCCAGGGGTACGGAACACCATATATTTT; CDR3aa: CASFSPGVRNTIYF
d_gene: TRBD2; v_gene: TRBV18; abundance: .; j_gene: TRBJ2-1; CDR3nt: TGTGCCAGCTCTTCCTTCGGACTAGCGGGAGGCCCCAGGGATTACAATGAGCAGTTCTTC; CDR3aa: CASSSFGLAGGPRDYNEQFF
d_gene: TRBD2; v_gene: TRBV18; abundance: .; j_gene: TRBJ2-5; CDR3nt: TGTGCCAGCTCACCACCGGCTAGCGGGAGTTTGGAGACCCAGTACTTC; CDR3aa: CASSPPASGSLETQYF
d_gene: TRBD1; v_gene: TRBV5-1; abundance: .; j_gene: TRBJ1-2; CDR3nt: TGCGCCAGCAGCGCGGGGACAGGGGGCCTTATCCCCTATGGCTACACCTTC; CDR3aa: CASSAGTGGLIPYGYTF
d_gene: .; v_gene: TRBV6-6; abundance: .; j_gene: TRBJ2-3; CDR3nt: TGTGCCAGCAGTTATCGACCGAAGAAAAGCACAGATACGCAGTATTTT; CDR3aa: CASSYRPKKSTDTQYF
d_gene: .; v_gene: TRBV15; abundance: .; j_gene: TRBJ2-5; CDR3nt: TGTGCCACCAGCCGTGGGATGGAGGAGACCCAGTACTTC; CDR3aa: CATSRGMEETQYF
d_gene: .; v_gene: TRBV7-8; abundance: .; j_gene: TRBJ2-2; CDR3nt: TGTGCCAGCAGCTTAGCGGGACCGACCACCGGGGAGCTGTTTTTT; CDR3aa: CASSLAGPTTGELFF
d_gene: .; v_gene: TRBV27; abundance: .; j_gene: TRBJ2-7; CDR3nt: TGTGCCAGCAGTTATCGGTCCGGCTACGAGCAGTACTTC; CDR3aa: CASSYRSGYEQYF
d_gene: .; v_gene: TRBV9; abundance: once; j_gene: TRBJ1-4; CDR3nt: TGTGCCAGCAGCGTATCAGGGACTTGGGAAAAACTGTTTTTT; CDR3aa: CASSVSGTWEKLFF
d_gene: .; v_gene: TRBV29-1; abundance: .; j_gene: TRBJ1-1; CDR3nt: TGCAGCGCGGGCGGCGACGGCCTGGTAGCTGAAGCTTTCTTT; CDR3aa: CSAGGDGLVAEAFF
d_gene: .; v_gene: TRBV4-1; abundance: .; j_gene: TRBJ2-2; CDR3nt: TGCGCCAGCAGCCAACGGACAGACCAAAACACCGGGGAGCTGTTTTTT; CDR3aa: CASSQRTDQNTGELFF
d_gene: .; v_gene: TRBV18; abundance: .; j_gene: TRBJ2-5; CDR3nt: TGTGCCAGCTCACCACTAGCGGAACCTTACCAAGAGACCCAGTACTTC; CDR3aa: CASSPLAEPYQETQYF
d_gene: .; v_gene: TRBV11-3; abundance: .; j_gene: TRBJ2-2; CDR3nt: TGTGCCAGCAGCTTTAGACCATTTACCGGGGAGCTGTTTTTT; CDR3aa: CASSFRPFTGELFF
d_gene: .; v_gene: TRBV10-2; abundance: once; j_gene: TRBJ2-2; CDR3nt: TGCGCCAGCAGTGACGGGGGAATGTATACCGGGGAGCTGTTTTTT; CDR3aa: CASSDGGMYTGELFF
d_gene: TRBD1; v_gene: TRBV11-3; abundance: .; j_gene: TRBJ1-1; CDR3nt: TGTGCCAGCAGCCCACGGACAGGAGGGAACACTGAAGCTTTCTTT; CDR3aa: CASSPRTGGNTEAFF
d_gene: TRBD1; v_gene: TRBV4-3; abundance: .; j_gene: TRBJ1-2; CDR3nt: TGCGCCAGCAGCCAGGATTGGGGACAGGGGTCTCGTGGCTACACCTTC; CDR3aa: CASSQDWGQGSRGYTF
d_gene: .; v_gene: TRBV30; abundance: .; j_gene: TRBJ1-1; CDR3nt: TGTGCCTGGATGATAGAGGTTGAAGCTTTCTTT; CDR3aa: CAWMIEVEAFF